These T cell receptor beta chains were read from a single sample in a study of neurological immune-mediated disorders. TCRdb re-called the 5' RACE reads through MiXCR, storing one row per CDR3 protein. The table records 100,000 or so distinct CDR3 sequences, about 3.8% of them present only once. Sample: PBMCs. These receptors all stem from a young woman with multiple sclerosis. Each CDR3 is given with its conserved first and last residue. Fields, in order: J gene, V gene, D gene, clone size, CDR3 protein, CDR3 DNA. D genes are given only for firm matches. A row's size may be missing; if present it is once, few, many or a size class.

>TRBJ1-5|TRBV10-2|.|few
CASSTEGNQPQHF
TGCGCCAGCAGTACAGAGGGCAATCAGCCCCAGCATTTT
>TRBJ2-3|TRBV20-1|TRBD2|many
CSAPRSSGTSGTQYF
TGCAGTGCACCCCGGTCTAGCGGTACCTCCGGTACGCAGTATTTT
>TRBJ2-3|TRBV20-1|TRBD2|.
CSARFKKGLAGQSDTQYF
TGCAGTGCTAGATTTAAAAAGGGACTAGCGGGACAGTCAGATACGCAGTATTTT
>TRBJ1-1|TRBV27|.|many
CASSLDWPNTEAFF
TGTGCCAGCAGTTTAGATTGGCCGAACACTGAAGCTTTCTTT
>TRBJ2-5|TRBV7-9|.|many
CASLRLETQYF
TGTGCCAGCCTCCGTTTAGAGACCCAGTACTTC
>TRBJ1-2|TRBV5-1|.|many
CASSLEYAANYGYTF
TGCGCCAGCAGCTTGGAGTACGCAGCTAACTATGGCTACACCTTC
>TRBJ2-7|TRBV5-1|.|.
CASSFPGKSQYF
TGCGCCAGCAGCTTCCCTGGAAAGAGCCAGTACTTC
>TRBJ2-1|TRBV5-6|.|many
CASSLDGGPSYNEQFF
TGTGCCAGCAGCTTGGACGGCGGGCCTTCCTACAATGAGCAGTTCTTC
>TRBJ2-3|TRBV7-9|.|many
CASSTIRTDTQYF
TGTGCCAGCAGCACAATTCGCACAGATACGCAGTATTTT
>TRBJ2-7|TRBV20-1|TRBD2|many
CSARPSGRGYEQYF
TGCAGTGCTAGGCCCAGCGGGAGAGGCTACGAGCAGTACTTC
>TRBJ2-3|TRBV6-5|.|many
CASSYSGRSTDTQYF
TGTGCCAGCAGTTACTCAGGGAGGAGCACAGATACGCAGTATTTT
>TRBJ2-1|TRBV20-1|.|many
CSAPSSLYNEQFF
TGCAGTGCCCCGTCATCTCTTTACAATGAGCAGTTCTTC
>TRBJ2-7|TRBV5-1|TRBD1|many
CASSSGQGVSLSYEQYF
TGCGCCAGCAGCTCGGGACAGGGAGTGTCACTCTCCTACGAGCAGTACTTC
>TRBJ1-2|TRBV5-1|.|many
CASSLEQAYYGYTF
TGCGCCAGCAGCTTGGAACAAGCTTACTATGGCTACACCTTC
>TRBJ2-1|TRBV20-1|.|.
CSAASARYNEQFF
TGCAGCGCCGCTTCGGCGCGGTACAATGAGCAGTTCTTC
>TRBJ2-2|TRBV30|.|many
CAWTIGLHTGELFF
TGTGCCTGGACCATAGGACTCCACACCGGGGAGCTGTTTTTT
>TRBJ1-2|TRBV28|.|many
CASSLHLSNYGYTF
TGTGCCAGCAGTCTCCACCTGAGTAACTATGGCTACACCTTC
>TRBJ1-4|TRBV20-1|.|many
CSARSGGTEKLFF
TGCAGTGCTAGGTCGGGGGGAACTGAAAAACTGTTTTTT
>TRBJ2-7|TRBV18|TRBD2|many
CASSPGTSGLYEQYF
TGTGCCAGCTCACCCGGGACTAGCGGCCTCTACGAGCAGTACTTC
>TRBJ2-1|TRBV6-5|.|many
CASSYGGYNEQFF
TGTGCCAGCAGTTATGGGGGTTACAATGAGCAGTTCTTC
>TRBJ1-6|TRBV6-5|TRBD1|many
CASRGQGQSYNSPLHF
TGTGCCAGCAGGGGACAGGGGCAATCCTATAATTCACCCCTCCACTTT
>TRBJ2-1|TRBV12-3/TRBV12-4|.|many
CASSLGRRSYNEQFF
TGTGCCAGCAGTTTGGGTCGCCGCTCCTACAATGAGCAGTTCTTC
>TRBJ2-7|TRBV15|.|many
CATSRDGRSSYEQYF
TGTGCCACCAGCAGAGACGGGCGGAGCTCCTACGAGCAGTACTTC
>TRBJ2-2|TRBV6-5|TRBD1|many
CASSRGPGELFF
TGTGCCAGCAGCAGGGGGCCCGGGGAGCTGTTTTTT
>TRBJ2-3|TRBV18|TRBD2|few
CASSSTGLAGGRDTQYF
TGTGCCAGCTCATCAACCGGACTAGCGGGAGGGAGAGATACGCAGTATTTT
>TRBJ2-7|TRBV28|TRBD2|many
CASSPPSGSYYEQYF
TGTGCCAGCAGCCCCCCTAGCGGGAGCTACTACGAGCAGTACTTC
>TRBJ1-4|TRBV15|.|many
CATGQRGGVNEKLFF
TGTGCCACCGGACAAAGAGGGGGAGTTAATGAAAAACTGTTTTTT
>TRBJ1-1|TRBV30|TRBD1|many
CAWSEGAHSEAFF
TGTGCCTGGAGTGAGGGGGCGCACTCTGAAGCTTTCTTT
>TRBJ2-5|TRBV7-8|.|many
CASKFRGSLTQYF
TGTGCCAGCAAATTCCGGGGCAGTTTAACCCAGTACTTC
>TRBJ1-1|TRBV7-9|.|many
CASSLTRTEAFF
TGTGCCAGCAGCTTAACGAGGACTGAAGCTTTCTTT
>TRBJ1-2|TRBV21-1|.|many
CASSKAKGLDYGYTF
TGTGCCAGCAGCAAAGCGAAGGGGCTCGACTATGGCTACACCTTC
>TRBJ2-1|TRBV5-1|.|many
CASSQQGPGTTLANEQFF
TGCGCCAGCAGCCAACAGGGTCCCGGGACTACCCTCGCCAATGAGCAGTTCTTC
>TRBJ2-7|TRBV3-1|.|many
CASSPRGGPYSYEQYF
TGTGCCAGCAGCCCTCGTGGGGGCCCCTACTCTTACGAGCAGTACTTC
>TRBJ2-1|TRBV5-1|TRBD2|many
CASSSSGTYNEQFF
TGCGCCAGCAGCTCTAGCGGAACCTACAATGAGCAGTTCTTC
>TRBJ2-4|TRBV11-2|.|many
CASSFPRVGAKNIQYF
TGTGCCAGCAGCTTCCCCAGGGTTGGAGCCAAAAACATTCAGTACTTC
>TRBJ2-2|TRBV5-6|.|many
CASSLPGANTGELFF
TGTGCCAGCAGCTTGCCCGGGGCGAACACCGGGGAGCTGTTTTTT
>TRBJ1-2|TRBV5-5|.|many
CASSSRGYGYTF
TGTGCCAGCAGCAGCCGGGGCTATGGCTACACCTTC
>TRBJ2-6|TRBV20-1|TRBD2|many
CSASGGGLPSGANVLTF
TGCAGTGCTAGCGGGGGGGGGCTCCCCTCTGGGGCCAACGTCCTGACTTTC
>TRBJ2-5|TRBV20-1|.|many
CSASGQRETQYF
TGCAGTGCTAGCGGCCAGAGAGAGACCCAGTACTTC
>TRBJ1-3|TRBV10-2|TRBD1|.
CASSAAGGGGGAGNTIYF
TGCGCCAGCAGTGCTGCAGGGGGGGGCGGCGGAGCTGGAAACACCATATATTTT
>TRBJ2-1|TRBV24-1|TRBD2|many
CATSDFTSGRASTYNEQFF
TGTGCCACCAGTGATTTTACTAGCGGGAGGGCCTCGACCTACAATGAGCAGTTCTTC
>TRBJ2-7|TRBV4-1|.|many
CASSQERGTYEQYF
TGCGCCAGCAGCCAAGAACGGGGGACTTACGAGCAGTACTTC
>TRBJ1-5|TRBV5-1|.|many
CASSWSEGQPQHF
TGCGCCAGCAGCTGGTCAGAAGGGCAGCCCCAGCATTTT
>TRBJ2-1|TRBV3-1|.|many
CASSLRQRQTQNEQFF
TGTGCCAGCAGCCTGCGACAGCGACAAACGCAAAATGAGCAGTTCTTC
>TRBJ1-1|TRBV15|.|many
CATSRDPGALRLLNTEAFF
TGTGCCACCAGCAGAGATCCGGGGGCACTCAGACTTTTGAACACTGAAGCTTTCTTT
>TRBJ1-1|TRBV12-3/TRBV12-4|.|many
CASSLAGVRAEAFF
TGTGCCAGCAGTTTAGCTGGGGTTCGGGCTGAAGCTTTCTTT
>TRBJ2-3|TRBV9|TRBD2|many
CASSLGGTSGGDTQYF
TGTGCCAGCAGCTTAGGGGGGACTAGCGGTGGAGATACGCAGTATTTT
>TRBJ2-2|TRBV11-2|.|many
CASSLGPGANTGELFF
TGTGCCAGCAGCTTAGGTCCAGGGGCGAACACCGGGGAGCTGTTTTTT
>TRBJ2-1|TRBV20-1|.|many
CSARGTAYNEQFF
TGCAGTGCTAGAGGGACAGCCTACAATGAGCAGTTCTTC
>TRBJ1-1|TRBV12-3/TRBV12-4|.|many
CASTPGTAFTEAFF
TGTGCCAGCACCCCGGGCACGGCTTTCACTGAAGCTTTCTTT
>TRBJ2-3|TRBV4-1|TRBD2|many
CASSQGMTGGPGTQYF
TGCGCCAGCAGCCAGGGGATGACGGGGGGGCCCGGTACGCAGTATTTT
>TRBJ2-5|TRBV7-8|.|many
CASSPKGYQETQYF
TGTGCCAGCAGCCCCAAAGGGTACCAAGAGACCCAGTACTTC
>TRBJ2-7|TRBV4-1|.|many
CASSFYWGAASYEQYF
TGCGCCAGCAGCTTCTACTGGGGCGCCGCCTCCTACGAGCAGTACTTC
>TRBJ2-3|TRBV7-2|.|many
CASSDTDTQYF
TGTGCCAGCAGCGATACAGATACGCAGTATTTT
>TRBJ2-2|TRBV10-3|.|many
CAILWLSAGELFF
TGTGCCATTCTTTGGCTCTCGGCCGGGGAGCTGTTTTTT
>TRBJ1-4|TRBV20-1|TRBD1|many
CSADSATGSYEKLFF
TGCAGTGCCGATAGTGCGACAGGGTCTTATGAAAAACTGTTTTTT
>TRBJ2-1|TRBV20-1|TRBD2|many
CSARKLAVNNEQFF
TGCAGTGCCAGGAAACTAGCGGTAAACAATGAGCAGTTCTTC
>TRBJ1-2|TRBV5-5|TRBD1|many
CASSLATGGTNYGYTF
TGTGCCAGCAGCTTGGCTACAGGGGGGACTAACTATGGCTACACCTTC
>TRBJ2-7|TRBV4-2|.|many
CASSLSGGPYEQYF
TGTGCCAGCAGCCTCTCCGGGGGACCCTACGAGCAGTACTTC